The subject of this entry is one TCR beta chain. What it recognizes is unknown. This sample stems from a study of CD8+CD57+ T cells in acquired aplastic anemia. Study background: Sorted CD4+ and CD8+ cells yielded DNA averaging about 3.1 ug.

The CDR3 runs 16 residues. Germline V gives CDR1 LNHNV, CDR2 YYDKDF (reference sequence). Trimming at V came to 5 bases and at J to 5 bases, leaving 13 bases not matched to a gene. Study-level points and caveats: Some 31 sequences, all CD8+ CDR3, were shared between patients and controls.

CDR3 and TCR beta VDJ profiling relied on a genomic DNA template. TCRdb reanalysed the reads using MiXCR and keeps one entry per CDR3 protein. This repertoire shows fewer than 250,000 distinct CDR3 sequences, approximately 51% found once; its top ten account for nearly 20%. Flow cytometry had shown expanded CD8+CD57+ cells in the patients chosen for sequencing. As a group, the patients uniformly had severe acquired aplastic anemia. Sequenced input: sorted CD4+, CD8+, or CD8+CD57+ T cells (not recorded which) from PBMCs. This clonotype was sampled from a human donor with aplastic anemia. The chain carries TRBV15 and TRBJ1-2, with 8 positions matching TRBD1. CDR3 DNA: TGTGCCACCAGCGAGGGACAGGCCGTAAACACTTATGGCTACACCTTC. Its translation: CATSEGQAVNTYGYTF.